Following are 11 T cell receptor beta chains from one sample sequenced in a study of identical twins. TCRdb processed the 5' RACE reads anew with MiXCR; each CDR3 protein has one entry. The sample gives about 340,000 distinct CDR3 sequences, 9% to 15% of which show up once; around 7.8% is in the top ten. These same records also appear under a second study, on yellow fever vaccine responses in identical twins.

Input material: CD8+ T cells sorted from blood. These receptors all stem from a woman aged 18-30 years in good health.

This clonotype was counted a few times. The chain carries TRBV2 and TRBJ2-7; no firm D call. The germline CDR1 and CDR2 sequences are SNHLY and FYNNEI. V was trimmed by 8 bases and J by 0 bases, leaving 2 bases between them. The CDR3 extends over 10 amino acids. CDR3 coding DNA: TGTGCCAGCGACTCCTACGAGCAGTACGTC. Encoded protein: CASDSYEQYV.

This clonotype was detected ten times or more. The chain joins TRBV20-1 to TRBJ2-1, with no clear D. V lost 0 bases, J lost 5 bases, and 11 bases lay in between. The CDR3 covers 14 residues. Germline CDR1 is DFQATT and CDR2 is SNEGSKA (reference sequence). The CDR3 coding sequence is TGCAGTGCTAGAGATTTACGAATCGACAATGAGCAGTTCTTC. This sequence encodes CSARDLRIDNEQFF.

The V and J genes are TRBV2 and TRBJ1-2; 7 nucleotides line up with TRBD1. CDR1 and CDR2 (germline): SNHLY, FYNNEI. With V trimmed by 6 bases and J by 4 bases, 11 bases remained unmatched. The CDR3 sequence is 15 residues long. In nucleotides, the CDR3 is TGTGCCAGCAGGGACCCCGGGACAGAAATCTATGGCTACACCTTC. It specifies CASRDPGTEIYGYTF.

V usage is TRBV3-1 and J usage is TRBJ2-7; TRBD2 might be the D (5 bases). The V gene lost 1 base and the J gene lost 4 bases, with 8 bases spanning the gap. This CDR3 is 13 amino acids long. The germline V gene has CDR1 LGHDT and CDR2 YNNKEL (reference sequence). The CDR3 protein is CASSQALAYEQYF. The DNA of the CDR3 is TGTGCCAGCAGCCAAGCGCTAGCTTACGAGCAGTACTTC.

As to this clonotype: This could be a read error, since a much larger clone is one nucleotide away. V usage is TRBV4-2 and J usage is TRBJ2-3; 9 nucleotides align to TRBD2. The CDR3 runs 17 residues. The V and J ends lost 0 bases and 2 bases, in that order; junction bases with no gene match: 6. The germline CDR1 and CDR2 sequences are LGHNA and YNFKEQ. CDR3 sequence: CASSQDIRGGDTDTQYF. The CDR3 bases are TGTGCCAGCAGCCAAGATATTCGCGGGGGGGACACAGATACGCAGTATTTT.

The CDR3 DNA reads TGCAGTGCTAGAGACGGGACTAGCGGCTACGAGCAGTACTTC. Translated: CSARDGTSGYEQYF. This chain connects TRBV20-1 to TRBJ2-7, with TRBD2 matching 11 bases. The length of the CDR3 is 14 residues. The germline CDR1 and CDR2 sequences are DFQATT and SNEGSKA (reference sequence). The ends lost 0 bases at V and 3 bases at J; junction bases unmatched: 1.

This clonotype was seen once. This chain connects TRBV29-1 to TRBJ2-1, with D tentatively TRBD2 (7 bases). The length of the CDR3 is 14 residues. Germline assignment: CDR1 SQVTM and CDR2 ANQGSEA. V gave up 4 bases and J gave up 0 bases, with 10 bases separating them. The CDR3 DNA reads as TGCAGCGTTGGTGGGGGGGCCTCCTACAATGAGCAGTTCTTC. Translated, it gives CSVGGGASYNEQFF.

This clonotype has a handful of counts. The V gene is TRBV12-3 or TRBV12-4, the J gene TRBJ1-1; weak D call: TRBD1 (6 bases). The CDR3 consists of 15 residues. The germline V and J ends were trimmed by 7 bases and 3 bases, with 18 bases remaining between them. In DNA form, the CDR3 reads TGTGCCAGCATCAGTCCTAACCAGGGGCACACTGAAGCTTTCTTT. It specifies CASISPNQGHTEAFF.

This clonotype was counted many times. V and J are TRBV12-3 or TRBV12-4 and TRBJ2-7; 7 bases line up with TRBD2. The CDR3 extends over 13 amino acids. The V segment lost 6 bases and the J segment 3 bases; nucleotides outside the gene matches: 5. DNA of the CDR3: TGTGCCAGCAGGCACGGGGGGAGCTACGAGCAGTACTTC. Amino acids: CASRHGGSYEQYF.

This clonotype has a count of ten or more. This chain joins TRBV7-9 and TRBJ2-5; 9 bases agree with TRBD1. CDR1 SEHNR and CDR2 FQNEAQ come from the germline V gene (reference sequence). The CDR3 is made up of 15 amino acids. After removal of 1 base from V and 0 bases from J, the junction contained 0 bases not matched to a gene. This CDR3 reads CASSLGTGDQETQYF. The CDR3 nucleotides read TGTGCCAGCAGCTTAGGGACAGGGGACCAAGAGACCCAGTACTTC.

This clonotype was seen ten or more times. J is TRBJ2-3 and V is TRBV24-1; tentatively, D is TRBD1 or TRBD2 (5 bases each). This CDR3 has 13 residues. The V gene lost 6 bases and the J gene lost 7 bases, with 13 bases spanning the gap. From germline, CDR1 is KGHDR and CDR2 SFDVKD. The CDR3 protein is CATSTGWDHTQYF. The CDR3 nucleotides read TGTGCCACCAGTACGGGGTGGGACCATACGCAGTATTTT.